This T cell receptor (beta chain) is drawn from a study of T cells in tumors after PD-1 blockade. On the study more broadly: Daily vismodegib 150 mg continued in a subset of anti-PD-1-treated patients. On average, peripheral blood gave more than 100,000 TCR templates and under 45,000 unique clonotypes. Study results and limitations: Some novel exhausted tumor clones appeared in pre-treatment blood, suggesting peripheral recruitment.

Sequencing used immunoSEQ multiplex PCR; TCRdb keeps in-frame clones, though not all of them. Of 13,000 to 15,000 clones listed, about 84% are singletons. Genomic DNA template from tumor biopsies or peripheral blood, roughly 600 ng to 6,500 ng input. The germline V gene encodes CDR1 SGHTA and CDR2 FQGNSA. V was clipped by 1 base and J by 3 bases, with 7 bases between them. The CDR3 runs 13 residues. In the case of this clone: Its antigen is unidentified.

J is TRBJ2-7 and V is TRBV7-2; unclear D gene. This sequence was found in a human donor with basal cell carcinoma. The specimen was PBMCs, collected after anti-PD-1 treatment. The CDR3 DNA is TGTGCCAGCAGCTTAGGGGATGACTACGAGCAGTACTTC. Translation: CASSLGDDYEQYF.